The present TCR beta chain was sequenced within a study of T cells in Graves' hyperthyroidism and ophthalmopathy. Germline V gives CDR1 LNHNV, CDR2 YYDKDF (reference sequence). The CDR3 has 14 amino acids. Trimming took off 0 bases at V and 2 bases at J, with 5 bases between the two ends. A lack of ophthalmopathy progression within 18 months defined stable Graves' hyperthyroidism. Criteria for exclusion of patients were uncontrolled infection, other autoimmune disease, pregnancy or lactation. Amplification of TCR beta CDR3 regions used RNA as the template. Initially, a first-round RT-PCR of the TCR CDR3 employed the HTBI primer set. Via MiXCR, TCRdb re-called the multiplex PCR reads, giving one row per CDR3 protein. Here the sample spans around 520,000 distinct CDR3 sequences, less than 15% being singletons.

This TCR came from a woman aged 40 to 49 with Graves' hyperthyroidism. This sequence joins TRBV15 and TRBJ1-3, with D possibly being TRBD1 (5 bases). Sequenced input: blood. CDR3: CATSRDRAGNTIYF. The CDR3 DNA reads as TGTGCCACCAGCAGAGACAGGGCTGGAAACACCATATATTTT.